Listed below are T cell receptor beta chains from one sample, sequenced in a study of blood T cell repertoires in COVID-19. Only in-frame clones appear in the TCRdb table, and some are missing; sequencing was by immunoSEQ multiplex PCR. The data show approximately 350,000 clones, around 90% seen once. Input material: peripheral blood. These receptors were obtained from a woman aged 25-40 years with COVID-19, enrolled during active disease. Both conserved end residues are part of each CDR3. The D gene is left open where the match is weak. The size field is filled for only some rows; it gives once, few, many or a size class.

TRBJ1-1	NA	once	TRBV6-5	TGTGCCAGCAGTTACGGTGCAGGCCAGAACACTGAAGCTTTCTTT	CASSYGAGQNTEAFF
TRBJ1-6	NA	NA	TRBV5-1	TGCGCCAGCACCCTAGAGGGTAACTCACCCCTCCACTTT	CASTLEGNSPLHF
TRBJ2-3	NA	NA	TRBV5-1	TGCGCCAGCAGCTTCTGGGGGCGGGCGGCAGATACGCAGTATTTT	CASSFWGRAADTQYF
TRBJ1-2	NA	NA	TRBV19	TGTGCCAGTAGTATATCTGACTATGGCTACACCTTC	CASSISDYGYTF
TRBJ1-2	TRBD1	NA	TRBV28	TGTGCCAGCAGCCAGACAGGGAGGTATGGCTACACCTTC	CASSQTGRYGYTF
TRBJ2-4	NA	NA	TRBV7-2	TGTGCCAGCAGCGACATGACCAAAAACATTCAGTACTTC	CASSDMTKNIQYF
TRBJ2-3	NA	NA	TRBV28	TGTGCCAGCAGTCCACCAGATCCCACAGATACGCAGTATTTT	CASSPPDPTDTQYF
TRBJ2-5	TRBD2	NA	TRBV11-2	TGTGCCAGCAGCTTATACGGGGGGGGCCAGGAGACCCAGTACTTC	CASSLYGGGQETQYF
TRBJ1-1	NA	NA	TRBV6-2/TRBV6-3	TGTGCCAGCAGTGACATTGTAGGCACTGAAGCTTTCTTT	CASSDIVGTEAFF
TRBJ1-3	NA	NA	TRBV9	TGTGCCAGCAGCTCTCAGGGACAATTCTCTGGAAACACCATATATTTT	CASSSQGQFSGNTIYF
TRBJ2-3	NA	NA	TRBV19	TGTGCCAGTAGTAACAGAGATACGCAGTATTTT	CASSNRDTQYF
TRBJ2-1	NA	NA	TRBV30	TGTGCCTGGAGTGTCCTATACAATGAGCAGTTCTTC	CAWSVLYNEQFF
TRBJ2-7	NA	NA	TRBV5-6	TGTGCCAGCAGCTTGGAACTGAACTACGAGCAGTACTTC	CASSLELNYEQYF
TRBJ2-7	TRBD1	few	TRBV6-2/TRBV6-3	TGTGCCAGCAGTTACTCGACAGGGATCACCTACGAGCAGTACTTC	CASSYSTGITYEQYF
TRBJ1-5	NA	NA	TRBV5-5	TGTGCCAGCAGCTTGGTGGCAGGGGTGGATCAGCCCCAGCATTTT	CASSLVAGVDQPQHF
TRBJ1-2	TRBD1	NA	TRBV18	TGTGCCAGCTCACCGACAGGGGGCACACACTATGGCTACACCTTC	CASSPTGGTHYGYTF
TRBJ1-1	TRBD1	NA	TRBV15	TGTGCCACCAGCAGAGATCGAGGCAGGGGGCCCGCTGAAGCTTTCTTT	CATSRDRGRGPAEAFF
TRBJ2-7	TRBD2	few	TRBV11-2	TGTGCCAGCAGCCCTGGTTCCGGGACTAGGGTTGAGCAGTACTTC	CASSPGSGTRVEQYF
TRBJ2-1	NA	NA	TRBV6-2/TRBV6-3	TGTGCCAGCAGACCTGGCGGATCGAGCTCCTACAATGAGCAGTTCTTC	CASRPGGSSSYNEQFF
TRBJ1-5	NA	once	TRBV28	TGTGCCAGCAGTTCGCTAAGCTTACTAACAGGCCAGCCCCAGCATTTT	CASSSLSLLTGQPQHF
TRBJ1-4	TRBD1	NA	TRBV4-2	TGTGCCAGCAGCCAAGATTTCAGGGGGGATGAAAAACTGTTTTTT	CASSQDFRGDEKLFF
TRBJ1-5	NA	once	TRBV7-8	TGTGCCAGCAGCTTAGTCGGGGATCAGCCCCAGCATTTT	CASSLVGDQPQHF
TRBJ2-2	NA	NA	TRBV4-3	TGCGCCAGCAGCCAAGATGGGCCAACGAACACCGGGGAGCTGTTTTTT	CASSQDGPTNTGELFF
TRBJ2-1	NA	NA	TRBV5-1	TGCGCCAGCAGCCCCTCGGAGAATGAGCAGTTCTTC	CASSPSENEQFF
TRBJ1-6	NA	NA	TRBV7-9	TGTGCCAGCAGCTTTAGTGAGGAGGGAACTAGGTCACCCCTCCACTTT	CASSFSEEGTRSPLHF
TRBJ2-1	TRBD2	NA	TRBV5-5	TGTGCCAGCAGCTCGGCTAGCGGGCCAACCTACAATGAGCAGTTCTTC	CASSSASGPTYNEQFF
TRBJ1-1	NA	once	TRBV6-2/TRBV6-3	TGTGCCAGCAGCCACAGGTTGAACACTGAAGCTTTCTTT	CASSHRLNTEAFF
TRBJ2-1	TRBD2	NA	TRBV4-2	TGTGCCAGCAGCCCCGGGAGGGCCGATGAGCAGTTCTTC	CASSPGRADEQFF
TRBJ2-7	TRBD2	NA	TRBV3-1/TRBV3-2	TGTGCCAGCAGCCAACCGGGACTAGCGGGGGTGACCTACGAGCAGTACTTC	CASSQPGLAGVTYEQYF
TRBJ1-6	NA	NA	TRBV23-1	TGCGCCAGCAGTCAGGCAGGGACTTATTATAATTCACCCCTCCACTTT	CASSQAGTYYNSPLHF